This T cell receptor (beta chain) was documented in a study of blood T cells in healthy people across ages. A second PCR, run for about 7 to 11 cycles, used a sample-barcoded 5' primer plus a J-beta primer mix. TCRdb reprocessed the 5' RACE reads with MiXCR, giving one entry per CDR3 protein. The sample holds hundreds of thousands of distinct CDR3 sequences, around 43% seen once. There are 15 residues in the CDR3. The germline V and J ends were trimmed by 3 bases and 0 bases, with 10 bases remaining between them. The germline gives CDR1 SGHDT, CDR2 YYEEEE. The sample taken for sequencing was blood. The rearrangement links TRBV5-6 to TRBJ2-1; TRBD1 is a possible D gene (5 bases). This TCR was recovered from a man older than 75 in good health. CDR3 sequence: CASSCDSLSYNEQFF. CDR3 sequence (DNA): TGTGCCAGCAGCTGTGACAGTCTCTCCTACAATGAGCAGTTCTTC.